Shown below are 16 T cell receptor beta chains from a single sample sequenced in a study of OX40 agonist ivuxolimab in advanced cancers. Using immunoSEQ multiplex PCR, the repertoire was profiled, and TCRdb retains in-frame clones only, with some absent. The sample has 25,000 to 35,000 clones; 65% to 85% are singletons. Here the sequenced sample was CD4+ or CD8+ T cells sorted from blood, taken in a trial of the OX40 agonist ivuxolimab. Receptor source: an adult with an advanced solid tumor such as melanoma, head and neck, liver or kidney cancer.

This clone was seen only a few times. The V gene is TRBV7-2, the J gene TRBJ2-1; D is undetermined. This CDR3 contains 15 residues. The germline CDR1 and CDR2 sequences are SGHTA and FQGNSA. Between the trimmed V and J ends, which lost 5 bases and 4 bases, there was a span of 15 bases. The CDR3 DNA is TGTGCCAGCAGCCTTGACTCGAACCAATACAATGAGCAGTTCTTC. It specifies CASSLDSNQYNEQFF.

Only a few counts were recorded for this clone. V is TRBV6-1 and J is TRBJ2-7; D unresolved. V was trimmed by 6 bases and J by 4 bases, leaving 16 bases between them. Germline CDR1 is MNHNS and CDR2 is SASEGT. The CDR3 consists of 14 residues. The DNA of the CDR3 is TGTGCCAGCAGCCAGGACCAGCCCCTGTACGAGCAGTACTTC. Translated: CASSQDQPLYEQYF.

In this sample, this clone turned up a few times. The rearrangement joins TRBV27 to TRBJ1-5; no reliable D call. V lost 5 bases to trimming and J lost 9 bases, with 8 bases between them. Germline CDR1 and CDR2: MNHEY and SMNVEV (reference sequence). The CDR3 covers 11 residues. CDR3 sequence (DNA): TGTGCCAGCAGTCGGGGTGGGCCCCAGCATTTT. It yields the protein CASSRGGPQHF.

The chain carries TRBV27 and TRBJ2-7, with D possibly being TRBD1 (5 bases). CDR1 MNHEY and CDR2 SMNVEV come from the germline V gene (reference sequence). V lost 2 bases, J lost 1 base, and 9 bases lay in between. This CDR3 comprises 14 residues. The DNA for the CDR3 is TGTGCCAGCAGTTTAGTTCAGGGATCCTACGAGCAGTACTTC. It is translated as CASSLVQGSYEQYF.

The chain couples TRBV14 to TRBJ2-6, with D perhaps TRBD1 or TRBD2 (5 bases each). The germline V gene encodes CDR1 SGHDN and CDR2 FVKESK. V was shortened by 3 bases and J by 0 bases, with 18 bases between the two germline ends. The CDR3 totals 19 residues. The CDR3 spells CASSHVSGTYDSGANVLTF. DNA for the CDR3: TGTGCCAGCAGCCACGTTTCCGGGACCTACGACTCTGGGGCCAACGTCCTGACTTTC.

This clone was detected once. V and J are TRBV6-6 and TRBJ1-4, with D perhaps matching TRBD1 (6 bases). The CDR3 length is 16 residues. Trimming removed 6 bases from V and 5 bases from J, with 19 bases in between. The germline gives CDR1 MNHNY, CDR2 SVGAGI (reference sequence). This CDR3 is CASSRRITGRNEKLFF. CDR3 sequence (DNA): TGTGCCAGCAGCCGCAGGATTACAGGGAGAAATGAAAAACTGTTTTTT.

This rearrangement joins TRBV11-2 to TRBJ2-5; TRBD2 is a possible D gene (5 bases). The germline V gene encodes CDR1 SGHAT and CDR2 FQNNGV. The CDR3 covers 13 residues. V lost 6 bases and J lost 2, with 10 bases in between. This CDR3 reads CASRDSGQETQYF. The CDR3 DNA is TGTGCCAGCAGGGACTCTGGGCAAGAGACCCAGTACTTC.

The rearrangement uses TRBV9 and TRBJ2-3; D remains ambiguous. The CDR3 is 14 amino acids. Germline CDR1 SGDLS, CDR2 YYNGEE. V dropped 4 bases and J dropped 2 bases, with 11 bases sitting between them. CDR3 region: CASSTRSATDTQYF. The CDR3 nucleotides are TGTGCCAGCAGCACCCGGTCCGCCACAGATACGCAGTATTTT.

This chain uses TRBV29-1 with TRBJ2-7; tentatively, D is TRBD2 (6 bases). The CDR3 covers 11 residues. Germline CDR1 reads SQVTM; CDR2 reads ANQGSEA. With 6 bases removed from V and 9 bases from J, the gap between germline ends came to 15 bases. The CDR3 nucleotides are TGCAGCGTCCGATTAAGGGGAGGGCAGTACTTC. Translating it yields CSVRLRGGQYF.

V usage is TRBV11-2 and J usage is TRBJ2-1, with D perhaps matching TRBD2 (5 bases). V lost 6 bases and J lost 7, with 19 bases in between. Germline lookup yields CDR1 SGHAT and CDR2 FQNNGV. The length of the CDR3 is 15 residues. The chain's CDR3 is CASSYRGRPQNEQFF. The CDR3 coding sequence is TGTGCCAGCAGTTACCGGGGAAGGCCGCAAAATGAGCAGTTCTTC.

This chain connects TRBV4-3 to TRBJ2-3; 9 bases match TRBD2. Germline V gene data show CDR1 as LGHNA and CDR2 as YSLEER. The CDR3 consists of 18 residues. J gave up 2 bases and V 0 bases, and 9 bases lay outside the gene matches. The CDR3 protein is CASSQDWAGGPFTDTQYF. Here the CDR3 DNA reads TGCGCCAGCAGCCAAGATTGGGCGGGGGGGCCTTTCACAGATACGCAGTATTTT.

V usage is TRBV11-2 and J usage is TRBJ1-1; 8 nucleotides align to TRBD1. Trimming at V came to 5 bases and at J to 6 bases, leaving 8 bases not matched to a gene. The CDR3 has 14 residues. CDR1 and CDR2 from the germline V gene are SGHAT and FQNNGV. The CDR3 coding sequence is TGTGCCAGCAGCCTCCCGGACAGGGCGGCTGAAGCTTTCTTT. Its protein product is CASSLPDRAAEAFF.

The chain carries TRBV15 and TRBJ2-1; 9 bases are a match to TRBD1. From germline, CDR1 is LNHNV and CDR2 YYDKDF (reference sequence). CDR3 length: 15 amino acids. The V gene end was trimmed by 0 bases and the J gene end by 8 bases; junction bases not matched to a gene: 5. The CDR3 DNA reads as TGTGCCACCAGCAGAGAACAGGGGGCGAGCGATGAGCAGTTCTTC. Amino acid sequence: CATSREQGASDEQFF.

The chain combines TRBV4-3 with TRBJ2-7; D gene uncertain. Germline V gene sequence: CDR1 LGHNA, CDR2 YSLEER. This CDR3 region has 14 residues. V lost 0 bases and J lost 5, with 11 bases in between. CDR3 nucleotides: TGCGCCAGCAGCCAAGAGGTCCCTGGGGACGAGCAGTACTTC. It translates to CASSQEVPGDEQYF.

The chain recombines TRBV5-1 with TRBJ2-7; tentatively, D is TRBD1 (6 bases). Germline V CDR1 and CDR2: SGHRS, YFSETQ. The length of the CDR3 is 14 residues. Trimming removed 4 bases at V and 6 bases at J, with 17 bases between. For the CDR3, the DNA is TGCGCCAGCAGCCAGGACAGCCCTACCGGCGAGCAGTACTTC. Translated: CASSQDSPTGEQYF.

The chain recombines TRBV6-5 with TRBJ1-5; no reliable D call. From germline, CDR1 is MNHEY and CDR2 SVGAGI. The CDR3 covers 13 residues. V lost 6 bases and J 4 bases, leaving 10 bases between the germline ends. CDR3 DNA: TGTGCCAGCAGCCCATCGGGGAATCAGCCCCAGCATTTT. This sequence encodes CASSPSGNQPQHF.